A selection of T cell receptor beta chains follows, all from one sample in a study of T cell repertoires in ileal Crohn's disease. Profiled with immunoSEQ multiplex PCR; TCRdb holds only in-frame clones, not every one. The top ten clones hold 6.5% to 8.5% of a sample with several thousand clones, roughly four fifths of them seen once. The specimen sequenced was ileal tissue. Receptors originate from an adult with Crohn's disease. CDR3s include the opening cysteine and the closing phenylalanine or tryptophan. Fields, in order: D gene, V gene, J gene, clone size, CDR3 DNA, CDR3 protein. D genes are given only for firm matches. For some rows the clone size is stated as once, few or many, or as a class when expanded; others skip it.

D gene: TRBD1; V gene: TRBV2; J gene: TRBJ1-4; clone size: NA; CDR3 DNA: TGTGCCAGCAGTGAACCCAGGGGGTCTAATGAAAAACTGTTTTTT; CDR3 protein: CASSEPRGSNEKLFF
D gene: NA; V gene: TRBV18; J gene: TRBJ1-1; clone size: few; CDR3 DNA: TGTGCCAGCTCACCACCGAGCAGGGCTAGAGCTGAAGCTTTCTTT; CDR3 protein: CASSPPSRARAEAFF
D gene: NA; V gene: TRBV28; J gene: TRBJ1-2; clone size: NA; CDR3 DNA: TGTGCCAGCAGACACCACACCCGAGGTGGCTACACCTTC; CDR3 protein: CASRHHTRGGYTF
D gene: TRBD2; V gene: TRBV29-1; J gene: TRBJ2-1; clone size: NA; CDR3 DNA: TGCAGCGTCGGACTAGCGGGGGCTAATGAGCAGTTCTTC; CDR3 protein: CSVGLAGANEQFF
D gene: TRBD1; V gene: TRBV5-6; J gene: TRBJ2-3; clone size: once; CDR3 DNA: TGTGCCAGCGGGTTAGGGGGCGGGGATACGCAGTATTTT; CDR3 protein: CASGLGGGDTQYF
D gene: NA; V gene: TRBV30; J gene: TRBJ1-4; clone size: NA; CDR3 DNA: TGTGCCTGGAGCCCGGCCCTACTATCAACTAATGAAAAACTGTTTTTT; CDR3 protein: CAWSPALLSTNEKLFF
D gene: TRBD1; V gene: TRBV28; J gene: TRBJ1-3; clone size: NA; CDR3 DNA: TGTGCCAGCAGGTTCCCCGGGACAGACTCTGGAAACACCATATATTTT; CDR3 protein: CASRFPGTDSGNTIYF
D gene: TRBD2; V gene: TRBV5-1; J gene: TRBJ2-3; clone size: NA; CDR3 DNA: TGCGCCAGCAGCAGCGGGGGAACCCCCGATACGCAGTATTTT; CDR3 protein: CASSSGGTPDTQYF
D gene: TRBD2; V gene: TRBV7-2; J gene: TRBJ2-7; clone size: NA; CDR3 DNA: TGTGCCAGCAGCCCTCTAGCGGGGGGCTACGAGCAGTACTTC; CDR3 protein: CASSPLAGGYEQYF
D gene: NA; V gene: TRBV29-1; J gene: TRBJ2-1; clone size: NA; CDR3 DNA: TGCAGCGTTGAAGGGGGGCGGGGGCCCAACGATGAGCAGTTCTTC; CDR3 protein: CSVEGGRGPNDEQFF
D gene: TRBD2; V gene: TRBV19; J gene: TRBJ2-2; clone size: NA; CDR3 DNA: TGTGCCAGTAGTCGGTGGACTAGCAAGAACACCGGGGAGCTGTTTTTT; CDR3 protein: CASSRWTSKNTGELFF
D gene: NA; V gene: TRBV18; J gene: TRBJ2-5; clone size: NA; CDR3 DNA: TGTGCCAGCTCCCAGGGTTTCGGTGGGACCCAGTACTTC; CDR3 protein: CASSQGFGGTQYF
D gene: TRBD2; V gene: TRBV7-9; J gene: TRBJ2-3; clone size: NA; CDR3 DNA: TGTGCCAGCAGCCGTTCTAGCGGGATTAGCACAGATACGCAGTATTTT; CDR3 protein: CASSRSSGISTDTQYF
D gene: TRBD2; V gene: TRBV10-1; J gene: TRBJ2-5; clone size: NA; CDR3 DNA: TGCGCCAGCAGTGAAGCTAGCGGTCCCCAAGAGACCCAGTACTTC; CDR3 protein: CASSEASGPQETQYF
D gene: TRBD2; V gene: TRBV9; J gene: TRBJ2-2; clone size: NA; CDR3 DNA: TGTGCCAGCAGCTCCCGACTAGCGGGGAAGGTCGGGGAGCTGTTTTTT; CDR3 protein: CASSSRLAGKVGELFF
D gene: TRBD2; V gene: TRBV11-3; J gene: TRBJ2-3; clone size: NA; CDR3 DNA: TGTGCCAGCAGCCCCGGGACTAGCGGGGGAACAGATACGCAGTATTTT; CDR3 protein: CASSPGTSGGTDTQYF
D gene: TRBD2; V gene: TRBV5-1; J gene: TRBJ2-1; clone size: NA; CDR3 DNA: TGCGCCAGCAGCCCAGGAAGCGGGACTAGCGGGGGGTACTCCTACAATGAGCAGTTCTTC; CDR3 protein: CASSPGSGTSGGYSYNEQFF
D gene: TRBD2; V gene: TRBV2; J gene: TRBJ2-1; clone size: NA; CDR3 DNA: TGTGCCAGCAGTGAAGCGCTATTCGGGGAGCGGGGGGGCTTTTCCCGCAATGAGCAGTTCTTC; CDR3 protein: CASSEALFGERGGFSRNEQFF
D gene: NA; V gene: TRBV7-9; J gene: TRBJ1-3; clone size: NA; CDR3 DNA: TGTGCCAGCAGCTTAGCGCTTACAGGGTCGGCTGGAAACACCATATATTTT; CDR3 protein: CASSLALTGSAGNTIYF
D gene: TRBD1; V gene: TRBV7-8; J gene: TRBJ1-5; clone size: NA; CDR3 DNA: TGTGCCAGCAGCTCGGACAGGGGCAATCAGCCCCAGCATTTT; CDR3 protein: CASSSDRGNQPQHF
D gene: NA; V gene: TRBV2; J gene: TRBJ2-6; clone size: few; CDR3 DNA: TGTGCCAGCAAGGAGACAGGTTTCTCTGGGGCCAACGTCCTGACTTTC; CDR3 protein: CASKETGFSGANVLTF
D gene: TRBD1; V gene: TRBV2; J gene: TRBJ2-7; clone size: NA; CDR3 DNA: TGTGCCAGCCACCCCGGGACAGTTTACTACGAGCAGTACTTC; CDR3 protein: CASHPGTVYYEQYF